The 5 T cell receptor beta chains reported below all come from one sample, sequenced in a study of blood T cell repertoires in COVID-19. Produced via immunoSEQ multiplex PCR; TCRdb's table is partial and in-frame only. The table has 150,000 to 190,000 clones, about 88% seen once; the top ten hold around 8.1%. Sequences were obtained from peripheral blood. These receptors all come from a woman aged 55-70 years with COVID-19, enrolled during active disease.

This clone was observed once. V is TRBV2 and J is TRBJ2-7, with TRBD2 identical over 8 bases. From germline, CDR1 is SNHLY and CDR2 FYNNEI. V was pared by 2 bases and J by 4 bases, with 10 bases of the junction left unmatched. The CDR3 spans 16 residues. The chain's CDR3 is CASSETVLAGQYEQYF. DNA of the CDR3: TGTGCCAGCAGTGAAACGGTGTTAGCGGGGCAATACGAGCAGTACTTC.

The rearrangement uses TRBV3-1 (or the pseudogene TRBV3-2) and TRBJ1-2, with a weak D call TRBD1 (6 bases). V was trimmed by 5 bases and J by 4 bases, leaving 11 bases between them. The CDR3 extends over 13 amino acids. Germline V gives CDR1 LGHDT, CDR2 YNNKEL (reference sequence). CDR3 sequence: CASSDRTGYGYTF. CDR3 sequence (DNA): TGTGCCAGCAGCGACAGGACTGGCTATGGCTACACCTTC.

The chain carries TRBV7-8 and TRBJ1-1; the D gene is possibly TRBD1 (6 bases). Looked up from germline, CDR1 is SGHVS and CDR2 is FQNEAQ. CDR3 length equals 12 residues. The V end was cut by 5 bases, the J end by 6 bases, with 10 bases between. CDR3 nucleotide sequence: TGTGCCAGCAGCCGTAACAGGGCTGAAGCTTTCTTT. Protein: CASSRNRAEAFF.

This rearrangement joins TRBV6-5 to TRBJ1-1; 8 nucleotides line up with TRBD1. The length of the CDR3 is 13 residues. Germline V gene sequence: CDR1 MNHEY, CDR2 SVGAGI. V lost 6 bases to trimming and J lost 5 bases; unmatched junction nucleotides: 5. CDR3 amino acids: CASSWDRRTEAFF. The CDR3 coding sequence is TGTGCCAGCAGCTGGGACAGGAGGACTGAAGCTTTCTTT.

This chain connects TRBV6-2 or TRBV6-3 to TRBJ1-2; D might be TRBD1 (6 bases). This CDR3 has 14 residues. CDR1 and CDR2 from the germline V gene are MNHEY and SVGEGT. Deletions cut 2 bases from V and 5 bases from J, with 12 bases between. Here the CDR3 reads CASSYTGRGYGYTF. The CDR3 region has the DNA TGTGCCAGCAGTTACACAGGGCGAGGGTATGGCTACACCTTC.